This TCR beta chain was captured by sequencing in a study of T cell changes during pregnancy in multiple sclerosis. The V gene lost 2 bases and the J gene lost 3 bases, with 11 bases spanning the gap. Germline V gives CDR1 LNHDA, CDR2 SQIVND (reference sequence). The CDR3 consists of 14 residues. Method: immunoSEQ multiplex PCR; TCRdb's copy keeps in-frame clones and lacks some. This table has 90,000 to 100,000 clones, about 92% appearing once. This specimen consisted of peripheral blood, obtained in the first trimester of pregnancy. The sequence was obtained from a female donor with multiple sclerosis, enrolled in a pregnancy study. This chain connects TRBV19 to TRBJ2-7; D perhaps matches TRBD2 (6 bases). DNA for the CDR3: TGTGCCAGTAGTATATCCGGGAGCATCTACGAGCAGTACTTC. Its translation: CASSISGSIYEQYF.